A single sample gave rise to the 27 T cell receptor beta chains below, sequenced in a study of T cells in Graves' hyperthyroidism and ophthalmopathy. There were TCR beta CDR3 regions amplified from RNA transcripts. TCR CDR3 regions were first amplified by RT-PCR with HTBI primers. MiXCR was run by TCRdb on the multiplex PCR reads, yielding one entry per CDR3 protein. The sample comprises 350,000 or so distinct CDR3 sequences, roughly 18% of which are singletons, and less than 65% rests with the top ten. Source material: blood. The source is a woman between 45 and 60 years old with Graves' hyperthyroidism.

The CDR3 coding sequence is TGTGCCAGCAGCCCAAACGGGCAGGGGCGTTCCTCGAGGGAAAAACTGTTTTTT. This translates into CASSPNGQGRSSREKLFF. V is TRBV7-8 and J is TRBJ1-4; tentative D call: TRBD1 (6 bases). CDR1 is SGHVS, CDR2 FQNEAQ, per germline. The V end lost 5 bases, the J end lost 8 bases, and 27 bases lay between the germline ends. The CDR3 covers 18 residues.

The CDR3 DNA reads as TGTGCCAGCAGCTTAGAATCCGGAGTAGGGTTCTTC. It translates to CASSLESGVGFF. J is TRBJ2-1 and V is TRBV13, with no clear D. This CDR3 has 12 residues. The V end lost 1 base, the J end lost 15 bases, and 13 bases lay between the germline ends. Germline CDR1 is PRHDT and CDR2 is FYEKMQ (reference sequence).

This chain joins TRBV20-1 and TRBJ2-7; TRBD1 might be the D (5 bases). There are 13 residues in the CDR3. Germline V gives CDR1 DFQATT, CDR2 SNEGSKA (reference sequence). V was trimmed by 8 bases and J by 12 bases, leaving 26 bases between them. CDR3 residues: CSLLGQGVGVPYF. Written as DNA, the CDR3 is TGCAGTTTGCTCGGGCAGGGTGTTGGGGTGCCGTACTTC.

V gene TRBV20-1 combines with J gene TRBJ2-2; D uncertain. CDR3 length: 15 residues. CDR1 and CDR2 (germline): DFQATT, SNEGSKA (reference sequence). V dropped 0 bases and J dropped 0 bases, with 8 bases sitting between them. CDR3 sequence: CSARDWATNTGELFF. In nucleotides, the CDR3 is TGCAGTGCTAGAGATTGGGCAACGAACACCGGGGAGCTGTTTTTT.

This clonotype showed up just a few times. The V and J genes are TRBV29-1 and TRBJ1-1, with unresolved D. V was shortened by 0 bases and J by 5 bases, with 10 bases between the two germline ends. Germline CDR1 and CDR2: SQVTM and ANQGSEA. The CDR3 sequence is 13 residues long. The CDR3 DNA is TGCAGCGTTGAAGATCTCCCTGGGACTGAAGCTTTCTTT. Protein product: CSVEDLPGTEAFF.

This chain joins TRBV3-1 and TRBJ1-6; D may be TRBD1 (6 bases). The germline CDR1 and CDR2 sequences are LGHDT and YNNKEL (reference sequence). The CDR3 covers 13 residues. Trimming left V 3 bases short and J 10 bases short, with 10 bases between. CDR3 nucleotides: TGTGCCAGCAGCCAGCAGGGGTTATCACCCCTCCACTTT. Translation: CASSQQGLSPLHF.

Worth noting for this clonotype: Given a much more abundant clone one base away, this may be a read error. The genes are TRBV13 and TRBJ2-1, with TRBD2 as a possible D gene (6 bases). Trimming left V 5 bases short and J 2 bases short, with 10 bases between. Germline assignment: CDR1 PRHDT and CDR2 FYEKMQ (reference sequence). The CDR3 has 14 residues. In nucleotides, the CDR3 is TGTGCCAGCAGCCCACCGGGGGCCTACAATGAGCAGTTCTTC. The encoded protein is CASSPPGAYNEQFF.

This chain links TRBV27 with TRBJ2-1, with 10 positions matching TRBD2. The CDR3 extends over 13 amino acids. The V gene's germline CDR1 is MNHEY and CDR2 SMNVEV (reference sequence). Trimming removed 10 bases from V and 4 bases from J; junction bases left unmatched: 4. CDR3 amino acids: CATSTSGYNEQFF. The CDR3 DNA reads TGTGCCACCTCGACTAGCGGGTACAATGAGCAGTTCTTC.

This chain links TRBV6-1 with TRBJ2-1; 11 nucleotides align to TRBD2. Germline trimming cut 10 bases from V and 5 bases from J; bases unmatched to any gene: 7. The CDR3 contains 14 residues. Per germline, CDR1 MNHNS and CDR2 SASEGT. The CDR3 loop is CATDLLAGDNEQFF. Written as DNA, the CDR3 is TGTGCCACCGACCTACTAGCGGGGGACAATGAGCAGTTCTTC.

This clonotype occurred many times. V gene TRBV18 combines with J gene TRBJ2-1, with TRBD1 matching over 11 bases. Losses at the gene ends were 2 bases for V and 6 bases for J; bases not matched to a gene: 0. Germline V gene data show CDR1 as KGHSH and CDR2 as LQKENI. This CDR3 spans 14 amino acids. CDR3 DNA sequence: TGTGCCAGCTCACCAGGGACAGGGGGCAATGAGCAGTTCTTC. This gives the protein CASSPGTGGNEQFF.

In this sample, this clonotype turned up a few times. The rearrangement uses TRBV5-1 and TRBJ2-1, with D possibly called TRBD1 or TRBD2 (6 bases each). V shed 0 bases and J shed 5 bases, with 18 bases lying between them. This CDR3 contains 17 residues. Germline V gene lookup returns CDR1 SGHRS and CDR2 YFSETQ. The CDR3 spells CASSLGRGPPKDNEQFF. CDR3 in DNA: TGCGCCAGCAGCTTGGGACGGGGGCCCCCCAAAGACAATGAGCAGTTCTTC.

There are many counts of this clonotype. The chain uses TRBV6-1 and TRBJ2-1, with D perhaps TRBD2 (6 bases). With 4 bases removed from V and 5 bases from J, the gap between germline ends came to 21 bases. Germline V CDR1 and CDR2: MNHNS, SASEGT. This CDR3 spans 17 amino acids. The CDR3 nucleotides read TGTGCCAGCAGTGTAGTCATAGGGGCAGGGAGGAACAATGAGCAGTTCTTC. Amino acids: CASSVVIGAGRNNEQFF.

The rearrangement links TRBV29-1 to TRBJ2-1, with TRBD2 matching over 13 bases. The CDR3 spans 17 residues. V was pared by 3 bases and J by 9 bases, with 14 bases of the junction left unmatched. CDR1 SQVTM and CDR2 ANQGSEA come from the germline V gene. The CDR3 DNA is TGCAGCGTTGATATCCACGAGGGGACTAGCGGGATGGGTGAGCAGTTCTTC. Amino acid sequence: CSVDIHEGTSGMGEQFF.

Comment on this clonotype: A much larger clone sits a single nucleotide away, making a read error possible. CDR3 bases: TGTGCCAGCAGCGTAGGACCGACCTACGAGCAGTACTTC. Translated: CASSVGPTYEQYF. The chain recombines TRBV7-2 with TRBJ2-7; D unresolved. CDR1 and CDR2 from the germline V gene are SGHTA and FQGNSA. With 5 bases removed from V and 2 bases from J, the gap between germline ends came to 10 bases. This CDR3 comprises 13 residues.

This clonotype has ten or more counts. The chain joins TRBV27 to TRBJ2-1, with D unclear. The CDR3 runs to 15 residues. Germline V lookup: CDR1 MNHEY, CDR2 SMNVEV (reference sequence). V lost 6 bases to trimming and J lost 0 bases, with 12 bases between them. The CDR3 bases are TGTGCCAGCAGCCAATTAGTGAGCTCCTACAATGAGCAGTTCTTC. Translated, it gives CASSQLVSSYNEQFF.

The chain joins TRBV7-2 to TRBJ2-7; 7 bases line up with TRBD2. V gave up 3 bases and J gave up 3 bases; unmatched junction bases: 8. The CDR3 is 15 residues long. Germline values: CDR1 SGHTA, CDR2 FQGNSA. CDR3 sequence reads: CASSFRLAEDYEQYF. In DNA, the CDR3 is TGTGCCAGCAGCTTTCGACTAGCCGAAGACTACGAGCAGTACTTC.

This clonotype has more than one count but fewer than ten. V gene TRBV30 combines with J gene TRBJ2-7; 13 bases line up with TRBD2. With V trimmed by 2 bases and J by 1 base, 2 bases remained unmatched. This CDR3 has 15 amino acids. The germline CDR1 and CDR2 sequences are GTSNPN and SVGIG (reference sequence). The CDR3 DNA is TGTGCCTGGAGTAGACTAGCGGGAGGTTCCTACGAGCAGTACTTC. It is translated as CAWSRLAGGSYEQYF.

This clonotype has a handful of counts. The chain employs TRBV30 and TRBJ2-5; D gene unclear. The CDR3 consists of 12 residues. Germline CDR1 is GTSNPN and CDR2 is SVGIG (reference sequence). Trimming cost V 4 bases and J 5 bases, with 11 bases left between them. CDR3 bases: TGTGCCTGGAATCGGTGGACGGAGACCCAGTACTTC. This gives the protein CAWNRWTETQYF. The variable domain in full, with the rest retrieved from reference TRBV30 and TRBJ2-5, is SQTIHQWPATLVQPVGSPLSLECTVEGTSNPNLYWYRQAAGRGLQLLFYSVGIGQISSEVPQNLSASRPQDRQFILSSKKLLLSDSGFYLCAWNRWTETQYFGPGTRLLVL.

This clonotype was seen many times. J is TRBJ1-4 and V is TRBV6-1; TRBD1 might be the D (6 bases). CDR1 MNHNS and CDR2 SASEGT come from the germline V gene. The CDR3 totals 13 residues. V was clipped by 7 bases and J by 7 bases, with 13 bases between them. The CDR3 sequence: CASMRSRGEKLFF. The CDR3 region has the DNA TGTGCCAGCATGAGGAGCAGGGGTGAAAAACTGTTTTTT.

This clonotype showed up just a few times. This chain joins TRBV20-1 and TRBJ2-6; D unclear. V was shortened by 5 bases and J by 0 bases, with 5 bases between the two germline ends. CDR1 and CDR2 (germline): DFQATT, SNEGSKA (reference sequence). The CDR3 length is 13 residues. Written as DNA, the CDR3 is TGCAGTGCTCGGATCTCTGGGGCCAACGTCCTGACTTTC. Translation gives CSARISGANVLTF.

There are many counts of this clonotype. V gene TRBV18 combines with J gene TRBJ1-1; TRBD1 might be the D (6 bases). Trimming stripped 1 base from V and 3 bases from J, with 12 bases between. The germline V gene has CDR1 KGHSH and CDR2 LQKENI. The CDR3 has 15 residues. Here the CDR3 reads CASSPLGRGYTEAFF. CDR3 nucleotides: TGTGCCAGCTCACCACTAGGGAGGGGGTACACTGAAGCTTTCTTT.

There are a few counts of this clonotype. The V gene is TRBV7-9, the J gene TRBJ1-1, with 9 bases matching TRBD1. After removal of 1 base from V and 3 bases from J, the junction contained 3 bases not matched to a gene. CDR3 length: 15 amino acids. CDR1 is SEHNR and CDR2 is FQNEAQ in the germline V gene (reference sequence). CDR3 sequence reads: CASSLGTGGYTEAFF. CDR3 coding DNA: TGTGCCAGCAGCTTAGGTACAGGGGGCTACACTGAAGCTTTCTTT.

Written as DNA, the CDR3 is TGTGCCAGTAGCATGGGACTAGCGGGAGGGCCGGATGAGCAGTTCTTC. Residues: CASSMGLAGGPDEQFF. The chain recombines TRBV19 with TRBJ2-1; 16 bases are a match to TRBD2. After removal of 6 bases from V and 8 bases from J, the junction contained 7 bases not matched to a gene. This CDR3 is built from 16 residues. CDR1 and CDR2 from the germline V gene are LNHDA and SQIVND (reference sequence).

This chain links TRBV7-9 with TRBJ2-3, with D unresolved. Germline V CDR1 and CDR2: SEHNR, FQNEAQ (reference sequence). The CDR3 extends over 15 amino acids. V lost 0 bases to trimming and J lost 0 bases, with 7 bases between them. The CDR3 bases are TGTGCCAGCAGCTTAGCGGCAACTAGCACAGATACGCAGTATTTT. Its protein is CASSLAATSTDTQYF.

This clonotype was seen many times. This chain links TRBV27 with TRBJ1-5, with a tentative D call TRBD1 (6 bases). The CDR3 has 14 residues. Looked up from germline, CDR1 is MNHEY and CDR2 is SMNVEV (reference sequence). Trimming shortened V by 5 bases and J by 3 bases, and 11 bases separated the two germline ends. The CDR3 sequence: CASSPRQVNQPQHF. The CDR3 coding sequence is TGTGCCAGCAGTCCCCGACAGGTCAATCAGCCCCAGCATTTT.

The V and J genes are TRBV30 and TRBJ2-1; the match to TRBD2 covers 7 bases. The germline gives CDR1 GTSNPN, CDR2 SVGIG (reference sequence). This CDR3 has 14 residues. Trimming removed 3 bases from V and 9 bases from J; junction bases left unmatched: 11. CDR3 sequence (DNA): TGTGCCTGGAGAACGGCGGGAGCCACCGGTGAGCAGTTCTTC. This gives the protein CAWRTAGATGEQFF.

This clonotype was picked up many times. V gene TRBV11-2 combines with J gene TRBJ2-7; D remains ambiguous. The ends were cut back, 1 base at V and 2 bases at J, with 6 bases in the middle. The CDR3 length is 13 residues. Germline CDR1 reads SGHAT; CDR2 reads FQNNGV. The CDR3 DNA is TGTGCCAGCAGCTTAGCCACGACCTACGAGCAGTACTTC. Residues: CASSLATTYEQYF.